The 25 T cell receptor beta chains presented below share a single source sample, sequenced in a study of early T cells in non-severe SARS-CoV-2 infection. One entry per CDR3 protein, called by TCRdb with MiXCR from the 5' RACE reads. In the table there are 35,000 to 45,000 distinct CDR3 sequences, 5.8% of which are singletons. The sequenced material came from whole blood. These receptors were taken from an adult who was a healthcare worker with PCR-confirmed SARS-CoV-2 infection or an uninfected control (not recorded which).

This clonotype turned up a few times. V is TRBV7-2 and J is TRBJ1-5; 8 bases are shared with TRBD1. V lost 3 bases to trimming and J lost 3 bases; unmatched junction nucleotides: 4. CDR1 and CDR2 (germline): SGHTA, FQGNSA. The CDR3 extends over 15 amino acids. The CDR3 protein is CASSFGQGINQPQHF. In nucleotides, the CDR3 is TGTGCCAGCAGCTTCGGACAGGGCATCAATCAGCCCCAGCATTTT.

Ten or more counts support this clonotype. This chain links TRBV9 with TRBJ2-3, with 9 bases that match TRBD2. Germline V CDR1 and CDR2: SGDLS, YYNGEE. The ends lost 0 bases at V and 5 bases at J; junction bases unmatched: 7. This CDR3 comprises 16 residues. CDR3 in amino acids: CASSVVAGVMEDTQYF. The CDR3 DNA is TGTGCCAGCAGCGTAGTAGCGGGAGTTATGGAAGATACGCAGTATTTT.

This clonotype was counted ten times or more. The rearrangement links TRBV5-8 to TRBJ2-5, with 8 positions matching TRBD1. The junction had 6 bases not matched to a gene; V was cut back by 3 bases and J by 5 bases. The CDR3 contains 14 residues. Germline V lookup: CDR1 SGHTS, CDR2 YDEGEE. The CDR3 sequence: CASSSRTGWETQYF. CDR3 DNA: TGTGCCAGCAGCTCCCGGACAGGGTGGGAGACCCAGTACTTC.

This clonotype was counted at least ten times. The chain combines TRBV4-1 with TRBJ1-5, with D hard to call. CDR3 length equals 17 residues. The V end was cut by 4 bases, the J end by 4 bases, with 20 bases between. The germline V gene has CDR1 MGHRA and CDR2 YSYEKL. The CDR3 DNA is TGCGCCAGCAGCCCCCACCTCCCATTAGGGCAGAATCAGCCCCAGCATTTT. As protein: CASSPHLPLGQNQPQHF.

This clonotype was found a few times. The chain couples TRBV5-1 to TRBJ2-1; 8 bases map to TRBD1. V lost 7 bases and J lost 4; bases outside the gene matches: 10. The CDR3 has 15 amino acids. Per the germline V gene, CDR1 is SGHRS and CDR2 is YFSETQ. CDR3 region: CASGGQGPRYNEQFF. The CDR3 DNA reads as TGCGCCAGCGGAGGACAGGGACCCCGGTACAATGAGCAGTTCTTC.

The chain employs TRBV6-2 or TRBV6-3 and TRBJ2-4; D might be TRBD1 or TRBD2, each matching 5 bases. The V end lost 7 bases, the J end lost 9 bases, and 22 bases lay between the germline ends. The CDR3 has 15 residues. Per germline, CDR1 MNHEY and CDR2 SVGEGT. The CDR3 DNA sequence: TGTGCCAGCATTGCACCCGGGACGCTTGGGGGCATTCAGTACTTC. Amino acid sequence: CASIAPGTLGGIQYF.

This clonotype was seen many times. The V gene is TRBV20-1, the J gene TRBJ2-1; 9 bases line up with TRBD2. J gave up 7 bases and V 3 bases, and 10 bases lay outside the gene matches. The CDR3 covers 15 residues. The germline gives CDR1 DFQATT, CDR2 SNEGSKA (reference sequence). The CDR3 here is CSARDDSGGVNEQFF. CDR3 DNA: TGCAGTGCTAGGGACGATAGCGGGGGCGTAAATGAGCAGTTCTTC.

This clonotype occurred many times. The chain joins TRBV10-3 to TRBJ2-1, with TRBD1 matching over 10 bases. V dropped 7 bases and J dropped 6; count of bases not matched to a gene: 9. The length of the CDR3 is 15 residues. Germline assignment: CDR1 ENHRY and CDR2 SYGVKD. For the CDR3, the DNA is TGTGCCATCAACGAGGACAGGGGGGAGGTCAATGAGCAGTTCTTC. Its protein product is CAINEDRGEVNEQFF.

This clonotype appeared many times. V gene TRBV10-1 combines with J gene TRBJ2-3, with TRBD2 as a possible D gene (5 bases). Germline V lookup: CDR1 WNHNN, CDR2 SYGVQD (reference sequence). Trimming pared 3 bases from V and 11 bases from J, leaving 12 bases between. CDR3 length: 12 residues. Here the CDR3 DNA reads TGCGCCAGCAGTGATCCGGGGTTGGGGCAGTATTTT. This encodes CASSDPGLGQYF.

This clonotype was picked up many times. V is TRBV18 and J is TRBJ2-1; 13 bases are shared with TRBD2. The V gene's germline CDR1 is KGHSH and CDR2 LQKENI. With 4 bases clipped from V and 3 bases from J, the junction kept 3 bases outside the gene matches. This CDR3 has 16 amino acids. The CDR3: CASSRTSGSLYNEQFF. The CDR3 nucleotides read TGTGCCAGCTCACGGACTAGCGGGAGTCTCTACAATGAGCAGTTCTTC.

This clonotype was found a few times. The CDR3: CASSLIFSSYEQYF. As DNA, the CDR3 is TGTGCCAGCAGCTTAATCTTTAGCTCCTACGAGCAGTACTTC. The chain couples TRBV11-2 to TRBJ2-7; the D is unclear. Between the trimmed V and J ends, which lost 2 bases and 0 bases, there was a span of 8 bases. The V gene's germline CDR1 is SGHAT and CDR2 FQNNGV. CDR3 length: 14 residues.

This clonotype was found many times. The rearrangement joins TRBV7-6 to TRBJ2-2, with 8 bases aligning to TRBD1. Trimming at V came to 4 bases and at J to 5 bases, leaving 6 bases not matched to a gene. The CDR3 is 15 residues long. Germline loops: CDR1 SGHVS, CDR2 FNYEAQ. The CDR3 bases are TGTGCCAGCAGCTCGACGACAGGGGATACCGGGGAGCTGTTTTTT. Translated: CASSSTTGDTGELFF.

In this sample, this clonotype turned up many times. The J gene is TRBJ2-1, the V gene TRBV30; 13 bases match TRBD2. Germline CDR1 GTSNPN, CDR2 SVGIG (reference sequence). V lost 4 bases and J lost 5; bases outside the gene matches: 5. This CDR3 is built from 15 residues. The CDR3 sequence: CAWTTGLAGDNEQFF. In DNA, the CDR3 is TGTGCCTGGACAACTGGACTAGCGGGGGACAATGAGCAGTTCTTC.

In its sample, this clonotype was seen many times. The CDR3 nucleotides read TGTGCCAGCAGTTCAGTGTCGCCGGGGGCCACACAAGAGACCCAGTACTTC. Its translation: CASSSVSPGATQETQYF. The chain is built from TRBV11-1 and TRBJ2-5; the D call may be TRBD1 or TRBD2 (6 bases each). The CDR3 has 17 residues. Germline V gene sequence: CDR1 SGHAT, CDR2 FQDESV (reference sequence). V was shortened by 6 bases and J by 2 bases, with 22 bases between the two germline ends.

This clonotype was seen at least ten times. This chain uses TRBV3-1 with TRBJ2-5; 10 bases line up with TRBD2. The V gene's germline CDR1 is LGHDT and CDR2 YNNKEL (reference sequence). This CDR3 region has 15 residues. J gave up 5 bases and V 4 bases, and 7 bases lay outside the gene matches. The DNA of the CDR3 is TGTGCCAGCAGCCTACAGCGGGGGGGCCGGGAGACCCAGTACTTC. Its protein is CASSLQRGGRETQYF.

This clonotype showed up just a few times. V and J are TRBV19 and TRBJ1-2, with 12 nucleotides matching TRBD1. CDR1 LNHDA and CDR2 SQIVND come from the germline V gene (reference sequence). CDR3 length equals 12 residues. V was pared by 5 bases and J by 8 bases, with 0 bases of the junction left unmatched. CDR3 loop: CASSGTGGGYTF. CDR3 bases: TGTGCCAGTAGTGGGACAGGGGGCGGCTACACCTTC.

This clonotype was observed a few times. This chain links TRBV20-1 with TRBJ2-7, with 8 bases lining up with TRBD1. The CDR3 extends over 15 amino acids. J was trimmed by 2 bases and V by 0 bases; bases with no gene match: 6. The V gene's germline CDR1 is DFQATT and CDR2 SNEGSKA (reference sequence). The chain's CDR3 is CSARDLRTGTYEQYF. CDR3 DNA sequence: TGCAGTGCTAGAGATCTCCGGACAGGGACCTACGAGCAGTACTTC.

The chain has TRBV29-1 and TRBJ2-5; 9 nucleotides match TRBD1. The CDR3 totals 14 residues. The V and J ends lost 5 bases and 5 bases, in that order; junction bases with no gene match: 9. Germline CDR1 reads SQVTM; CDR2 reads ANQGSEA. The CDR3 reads CSVFTGTGWETQYF. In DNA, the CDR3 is TGCAGCGTTTTTACCGGGACAGGGTGGGAGACCCAGTACTTC. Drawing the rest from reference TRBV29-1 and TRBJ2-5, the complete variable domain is SAVISQKPSRDICQRGTSLTIQCQVDSQVTMMFWYRQQPGQSLTLIATANQGSEATYESGFVIDKFPISRPNLTFSTLTVSNMSPEDSSIYLCSVFTGTGWETQYFGPGTRLLVL.

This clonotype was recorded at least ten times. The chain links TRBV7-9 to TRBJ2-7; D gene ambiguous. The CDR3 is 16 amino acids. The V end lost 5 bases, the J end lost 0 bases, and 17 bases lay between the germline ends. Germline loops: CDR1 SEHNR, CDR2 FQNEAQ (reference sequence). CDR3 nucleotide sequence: TGTGCCAGCAGCCGAGTGCCGTACGGTAGCTCCTACGAGCAGTACTTC. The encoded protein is CASSRVPYGSSYEQYF.

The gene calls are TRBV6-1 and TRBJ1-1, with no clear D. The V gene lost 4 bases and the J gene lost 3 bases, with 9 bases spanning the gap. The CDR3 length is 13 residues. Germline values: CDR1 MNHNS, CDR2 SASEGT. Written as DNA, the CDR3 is TGTGCCAGCAGTGCTGGGTCTTACACTGAAGCTTTCTTT. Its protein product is CASSAGSYTEAFF.

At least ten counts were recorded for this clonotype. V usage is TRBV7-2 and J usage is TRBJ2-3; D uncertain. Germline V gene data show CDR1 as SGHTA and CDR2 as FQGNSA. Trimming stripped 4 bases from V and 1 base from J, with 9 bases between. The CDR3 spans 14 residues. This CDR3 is CASSSSVGTDTQYF. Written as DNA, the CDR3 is TGTGCCAGCAGCTCCAGCGTGGGCACAGATACGCAGTATTTT.

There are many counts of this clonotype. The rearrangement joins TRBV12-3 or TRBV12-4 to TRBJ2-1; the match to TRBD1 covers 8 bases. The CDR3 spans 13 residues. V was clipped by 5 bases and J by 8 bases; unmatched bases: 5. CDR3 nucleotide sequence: TGTGCCAGCAGTAGGGACAGGAGGGATGAGCAGTTCTTC. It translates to CASSRDRRDEQFF.

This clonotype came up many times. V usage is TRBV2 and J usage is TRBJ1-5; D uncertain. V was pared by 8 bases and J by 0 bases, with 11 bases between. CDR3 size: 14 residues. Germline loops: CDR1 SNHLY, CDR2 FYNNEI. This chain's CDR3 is CASQTDYSNQPQHF. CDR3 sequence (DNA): TGTGCCAGCCAGACTGATTATAGCAATCAGCCCCAGCATTTT.

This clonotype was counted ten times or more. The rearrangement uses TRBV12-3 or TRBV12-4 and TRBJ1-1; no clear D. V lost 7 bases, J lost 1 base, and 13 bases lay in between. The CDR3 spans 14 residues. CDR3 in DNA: TGTGCCAGCACCACCAGGCGGACGAACACTGAAGCTTTCTTT. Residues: CASTTRRTNTEAFF.

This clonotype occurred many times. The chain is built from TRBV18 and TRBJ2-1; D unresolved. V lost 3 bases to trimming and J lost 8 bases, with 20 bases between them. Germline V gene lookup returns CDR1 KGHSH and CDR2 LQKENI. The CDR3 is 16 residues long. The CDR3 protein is CASSPLTRTPGHEQFF. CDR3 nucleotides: TGTGCCAGCTCACCCCTTACCAGGACCCCCGGGCATGAGCAGTTCTTC. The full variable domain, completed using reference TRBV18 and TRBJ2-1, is NAGVMQNPRHLVRRRGQEARLRCSPMKGHSHVYWYRQLPEEGLKFMVYLQKENIIDESGMPKERFSAEFPKEGPSILRIQQVVRGDSAAYFCASSPLTRTPGHEQFFGPGTRLTVL.